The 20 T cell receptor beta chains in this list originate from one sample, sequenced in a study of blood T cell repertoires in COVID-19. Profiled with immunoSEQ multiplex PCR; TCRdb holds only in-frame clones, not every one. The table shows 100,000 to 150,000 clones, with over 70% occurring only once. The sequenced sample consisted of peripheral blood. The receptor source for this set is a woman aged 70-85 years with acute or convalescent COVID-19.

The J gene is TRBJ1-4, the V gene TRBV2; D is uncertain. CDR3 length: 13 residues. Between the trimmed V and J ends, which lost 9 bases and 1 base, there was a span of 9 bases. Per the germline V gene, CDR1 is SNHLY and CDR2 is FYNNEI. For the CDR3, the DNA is TGTGCCAGTCGAGTAGAAACTAATGAAAAACTGTTTTTT. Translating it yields CASRVETNEKLFF.

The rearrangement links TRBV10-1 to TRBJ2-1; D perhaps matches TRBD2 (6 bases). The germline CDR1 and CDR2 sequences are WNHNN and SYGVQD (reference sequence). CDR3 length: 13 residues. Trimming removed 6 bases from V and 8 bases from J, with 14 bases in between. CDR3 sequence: CASSSRLGDEQFF. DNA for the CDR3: TGCGCCAGCAGCTCACGACTAGGAGATGAGCAGTTCTTC.

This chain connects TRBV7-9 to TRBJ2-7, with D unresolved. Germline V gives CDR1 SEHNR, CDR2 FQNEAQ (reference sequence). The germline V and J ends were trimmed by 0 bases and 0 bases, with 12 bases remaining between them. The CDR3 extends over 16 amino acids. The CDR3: CASSLARGTLSYEQYF. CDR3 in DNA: TGTGCCAGCAGCTTAGCGCGAGGTACCCTCTCCTACGAGCAGTACTTC.

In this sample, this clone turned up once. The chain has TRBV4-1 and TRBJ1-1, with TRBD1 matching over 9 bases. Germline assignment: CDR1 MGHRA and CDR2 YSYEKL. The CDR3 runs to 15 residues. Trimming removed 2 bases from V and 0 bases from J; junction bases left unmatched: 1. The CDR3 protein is CASSQRTGVNTEAFF. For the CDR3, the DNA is TGCGCCAGCAGCCAAAGGACAGGGGTGAACACTGAAGCTTTCTTT.

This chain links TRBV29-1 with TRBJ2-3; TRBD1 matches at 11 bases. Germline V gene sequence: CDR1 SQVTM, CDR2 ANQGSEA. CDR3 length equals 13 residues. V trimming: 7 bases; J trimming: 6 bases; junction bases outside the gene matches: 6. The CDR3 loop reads CSERTGGHDTQYF. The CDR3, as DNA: TGCAGCGAGAGGACAGGGGGCCATGATACGCAGTATTTT.

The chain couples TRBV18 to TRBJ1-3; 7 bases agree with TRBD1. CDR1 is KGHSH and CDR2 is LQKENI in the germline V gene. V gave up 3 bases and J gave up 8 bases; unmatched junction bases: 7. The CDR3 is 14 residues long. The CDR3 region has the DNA TGTGCCAGCTCACCGGGACAGCCCCGGGACACCATATATTTT. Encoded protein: CASSPGQPRDTIYF.

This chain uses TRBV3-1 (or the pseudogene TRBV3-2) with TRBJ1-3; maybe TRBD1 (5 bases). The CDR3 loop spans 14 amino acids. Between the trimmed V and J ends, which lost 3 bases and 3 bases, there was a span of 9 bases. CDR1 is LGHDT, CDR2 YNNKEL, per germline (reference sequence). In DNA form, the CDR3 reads TGTGCCAGCAGCCAGGGAGGGGTTGGAAACACCATATATTTT. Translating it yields CASSQGGVGNTIYF.

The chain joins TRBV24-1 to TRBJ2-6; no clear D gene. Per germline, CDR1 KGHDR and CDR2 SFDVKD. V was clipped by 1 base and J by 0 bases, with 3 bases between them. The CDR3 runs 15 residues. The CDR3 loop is CATSDFNSGANVLTF. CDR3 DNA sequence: TGTGCCACCAGTGATTTCAACTCTGGGGCCAACGTCCTGACTTTC.

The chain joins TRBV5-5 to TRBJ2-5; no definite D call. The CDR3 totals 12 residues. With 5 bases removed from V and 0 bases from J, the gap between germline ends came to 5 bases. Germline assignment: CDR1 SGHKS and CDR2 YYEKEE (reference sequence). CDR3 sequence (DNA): TGTGCCAGCAGTCTGTACCAAGAGACCCAGTACTTC. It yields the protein CASSLYQETQYF.

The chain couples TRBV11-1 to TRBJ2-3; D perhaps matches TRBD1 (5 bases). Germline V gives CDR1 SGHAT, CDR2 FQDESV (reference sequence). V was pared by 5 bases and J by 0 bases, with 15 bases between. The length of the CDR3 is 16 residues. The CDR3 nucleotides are TGTGCCAGCAGCACCGGCCCCCAGGGTAGCACAGATACGCAGTATTTT. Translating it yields CASSTGPQGSTDTQYF. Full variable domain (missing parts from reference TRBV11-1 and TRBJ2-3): EAEVAQSPRYKITEKSQAVAFWCDPISGHATLYWYRQILGQGPELLVQFQDESVVDDSQLPKDRFSAERLKGVDSTLKIQPAELGDSAMYLCASSTGPQGSTDTQYFGPGTRLTVL.

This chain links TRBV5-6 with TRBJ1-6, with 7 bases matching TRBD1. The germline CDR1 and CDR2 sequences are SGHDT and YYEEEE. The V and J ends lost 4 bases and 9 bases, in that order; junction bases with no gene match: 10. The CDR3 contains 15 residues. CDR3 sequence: CASSPLDRESSPLHF. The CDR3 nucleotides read TGTGCCAGCAGCCCGCTCGACAGGGAGAGTTCACCCCTCCACTTT.

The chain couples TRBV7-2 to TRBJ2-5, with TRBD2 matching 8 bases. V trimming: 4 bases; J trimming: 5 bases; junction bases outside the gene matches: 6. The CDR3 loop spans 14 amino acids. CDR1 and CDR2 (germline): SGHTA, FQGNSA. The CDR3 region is CASSSPTGGETQYF. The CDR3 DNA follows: TGTGCCAGCAGCTCCCCGACGGGGGGGGAGACCCAGTACTTC.

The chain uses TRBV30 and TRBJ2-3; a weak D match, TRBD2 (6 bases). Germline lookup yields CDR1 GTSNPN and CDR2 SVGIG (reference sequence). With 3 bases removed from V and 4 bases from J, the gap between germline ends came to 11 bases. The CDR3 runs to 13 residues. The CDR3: CAWRTAGADTQYF. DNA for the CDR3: TGTGCCTGGAGGACAGCGGGCGCAGATACGCAGTATTTT.

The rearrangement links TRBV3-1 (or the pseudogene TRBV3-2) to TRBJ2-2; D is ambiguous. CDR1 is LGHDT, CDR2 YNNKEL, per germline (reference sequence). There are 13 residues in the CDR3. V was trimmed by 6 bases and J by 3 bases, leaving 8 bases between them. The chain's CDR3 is CASSLSDTGELFF. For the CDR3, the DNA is TGTGCCAGCAGTCTAAGCGACACCGGGGAGCTGTTTTTT.

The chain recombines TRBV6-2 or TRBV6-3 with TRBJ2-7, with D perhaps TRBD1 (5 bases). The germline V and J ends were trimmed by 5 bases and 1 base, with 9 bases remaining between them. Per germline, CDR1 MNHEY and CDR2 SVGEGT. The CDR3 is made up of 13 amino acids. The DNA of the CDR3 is TGTGCCAGCAGTAAGGACACTTCCTACGAGCAGTACTTC. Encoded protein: CASSKDTSYEQYF.

For the CDR3, the DNA is TGCAGCGTTATCGCGAGTAATCAGCCCCAGCATTTT. This encodes CSVIASNQPQHF. The chain links TRBV29-1 to TRBJ1-5; D unresolved. The germline CDR1 and CDR2 sequences are SQVTM and ANQGSEA. The length of the CDR3 is 12 residues. The V end lost 5 bases, the J end lost 4 bases, and 9 bases lay between the germline ends.

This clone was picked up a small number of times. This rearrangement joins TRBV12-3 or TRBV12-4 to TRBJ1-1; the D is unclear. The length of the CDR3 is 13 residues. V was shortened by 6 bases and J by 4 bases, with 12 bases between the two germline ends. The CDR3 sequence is CASRHREATEAFF. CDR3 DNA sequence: TGTGCCAGCAGGCATAGGGAGGCCACTGAAGCTTTCTTT.

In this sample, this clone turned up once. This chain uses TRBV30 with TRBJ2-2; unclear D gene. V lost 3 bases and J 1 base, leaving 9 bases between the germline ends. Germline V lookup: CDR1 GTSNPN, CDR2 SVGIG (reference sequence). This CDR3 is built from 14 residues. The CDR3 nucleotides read TGTGCCTGGAGAAGTGGCCAGAACACCGGGGAGCTGTTTTTT. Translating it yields CAWRSGQNTGELFF.

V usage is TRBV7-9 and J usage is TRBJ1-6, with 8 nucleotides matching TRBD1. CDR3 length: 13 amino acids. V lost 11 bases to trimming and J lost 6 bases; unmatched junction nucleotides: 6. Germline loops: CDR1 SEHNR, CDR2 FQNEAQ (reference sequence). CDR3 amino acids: CAGDGQGNSPLHF. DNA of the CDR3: TGTGCCGGGGATGGACAGGGTAATTCACCCCTCCACTTT.

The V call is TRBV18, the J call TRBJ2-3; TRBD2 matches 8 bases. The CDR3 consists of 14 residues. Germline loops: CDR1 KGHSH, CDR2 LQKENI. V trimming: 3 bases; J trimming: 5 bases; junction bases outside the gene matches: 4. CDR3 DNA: TGTGCCAGCTCACCGGGACTAGATAGAGATACGCAGTATTTT. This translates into CASSPGLDRDTQYF.